One sample yielded the 27 T cell receptor beta chains listed below, sequenced in a study of blood T cells in healthy people across ages. The second PCR ran about 6 to 12 cycles with a sample-barcoded 5' primer and J-beta primers. TCRdb reprocessed the 5' RACE reads with MiXCR, giving one entry per CDR3 protein. The sample yields approximately 1.5 million distinct CDR3 sequences, under 55% seen once. The sequencing input was blood. The receptors here all came from a woman younger than 35 in good health.

The chain has TRBV28 and TRBJ2-7, with a tentative D call TRBD1 (5 bases). With 2 bases removed from V and 3 bases from J, the gap between germline ends came to 14 bases. CDR3 length: 15 residues. Per germline, CDR1 MDHEN and CDR2 SYDVKM. DNA of the CDR3: TGTGCCAGCAGTTTAATTCAGGGAAGGGGCTACGAGCAGTACTTC. This encodes CASSLIQGRGYEQYF.

The chain employs TRBV25-1 and TRBJ2-3; 7 bases align to TRBD2. The junction had 12 bases not matched to a gene; V was cut back by 1 base and J by 5 bases. The CDR3 spans 17 residues. CDR1 and CDR2 from the germline V gene are MGHDK and SYGVNS. CDR3 coding DNA: TGTGCCAGCAGTGAATTTAGCACTAGCGATGTTCGAGATACGCAGTATTTT. Protein product: CASSEFSTSDVRDTQYF.

This clonotype was picked up a small number of times. The V call is TRBV6-5, the J call TRBJ2-3; D gene ambiguous. Germline V lookup: CDR1 MNHEY, CDR2 SVGAGI. Trimming shortened V by 3 bases and J by 10 bases, and 8 bases separated the two germline ends. This CDR3 contains 11 residues. The CDR3 sequence: CASSYGWAQYF. DNA of the CDR3: TGTGCCAGCAGTTATGGTTGGGCGCAGTATTTT.

This chain uses TRBV10-3 with TRBJ2-5; D ambiguous. The CDR3 is 15 amino acids. CDR1 and CDR2 from the germline V gene are ENHRY and SYGVKD. V lost 2 bases and J lost 2, with 12 bases in between. The CDR3 is CAISETRAAQETQYF. CDR3 nucleotide sequence: TGTGCCATCAGTGAGACTCGTGCGGCACAAGAGACCCAGTACTTC.

This clonotype was picked up a small number of times. The J gene is TRBJ2-4, the V gene TRBV7-2; TRBD2 agrees at 10 bases. The ends lost 5 bases at V and 0 bases at J; junction bases unmatched: 10. From germline, CDR1 is SGHTA and CDR2 FQGNSA. The CDR3 totals 18 residues. The CDR3 protein is CASSRLLAGSLAKNIQYF. The DNA of the CDR3 is TGTGCCAGCAGCCGCCTACTAGCGGGGAGTTTAGCCAAAAACATTCAGTACTTC.

This clonotype was found many times. This chain joins TRBV20-1 and TRBJ2-7, with D perhaps TRBD1 (5 bases). V lost 1 base and J lost 3, with 7 bases in between. The germline gives CDR1 DFQATT, CDR2 SNEGSKA (reference sequence). CDR3 length: 12 residues. The CDR3 coding sequence is TGCAGTGCTAGAGGACAGTTCTACGAGCAGTACTTC. It translates to CSARGQFYEQYF.

This clonotype has only a few counts. The gene calls are TRBV2 and TRBJ1-4, with D unresolved. The V and J ends lost 6 bases and 7 bases respectively, with 18 bases between them. Germline CDR1 and CDR2: SNHLY and FYNNEI. The CDR3 sequence is 15 residues long. CDR3 sequence reads: CASSSDVGRGEKLFF. The CDR3 DNA follows: TGTGCCAGCAGCTCCGATGTGGGCCGGGGTGAAAAACTGTTTTTT.

This clonotype was detected a few times. The gene calls are TRBV4-1 and TRBJ1-6; possible D gene TRBD1, 6 bases. The germline V and J ends were trimmed by 1 base and 3 bases, with 10 bases remaining between them. This CDR3 has 16 residues. CDR1 and CDR2 (germline): MGHRA, YSYEKL. The CDR3, as DNA: TGCGCCAGCAGCCAAGGGGGGCTCGGCTATAATTCACCCCTCCACTTT. Its protein is CASSQGGLGYNSPLHF.

This chain connects TRBV14 to TRBJ2-3; perhaps TRBD2 as D (5 bases). CDR3 size: 16 residues. Trimming took 4 bases from V and 4 from J, leaving 18 bases between them. CDR1 SGHDN and CDR2 FVKESK come from the germline V gene. CDR3 amino acids: CASSPGLLKGSDTQYF. The CDR3 DNA is TGTGCCAGCAGCCCCGGACTCTTGAAGGGTTCAGATACGCAGTATTTT.

Written as DNA, the CDR3 is TGTGCCAGCAGACTAAAACGAGCGGGGGTTAACACCGGGGAGCTGTTTTTT. Encoded protein: CASRLKRAGVNTGELFF. This sequence joins TRBV13 and TRBJ2-2, with TRBD2 matching over 8 bases. CDR3 length: 17 residues. Germline loops: CDR1 PRHDT, CDR2 FYEKMQ (reference sequence). The junction had 11 bases not matched to a gene; V was cut back by 6 bases and J by 2 bases.

As concerns this clonotype: A much larger clone is a single base away; this may be a read error. The chain couples TRBV7-2 to TRBJ2-1; D call uncertain. CDR1 and CDR2 (germline): SGHTA, FQGNSA. The length of the CDR3 is 13 residues. Trimming left V 11 bases short and J 7 bases short, with 18 bases between. The CDR3 spells CAGTSQLGNEQFF. Written as DNA, the CDR3 is TGTGCCGGCACCTCACAGCTGGGGAATGAGCAGTTCTTC.

The chain employs TRBV20-1 and TRBJ2-1; perhaps D is TRBD1 or TRBD2 (5 bases each). The CDR3 has 13 amino acids. V gave up 3 bases and J gave up 5 bases, with 11 bases separating them. In germline, CDR1 is DFQATT, CDR2 SNEGSKA (reference sequence). The CDR3 DNA reads TGCAGTGCTAGTGGGACCCAGAACAATGAGCAGTTCTTC. Its translation is CSASGTQNNEQFF.

This clonotype was picked up a small number of times. The chain couples TRBV10-2 to TRBJ2-2; D is perhaps TRBD1 (5 bases). CDR1 is WSHSY and CDR2 is SAAADI in the germline V gene. The CDR3 loop spans 13 amino acids. V lost 6 bases and J 5 bases, leaving 10 bases between the germline ends. CDR3 DNA: TGCGCCAGCAGACAGGTTTGGACCGGGGAGCTGTTTTTT. Translation: CASRQVWTGELFF.

This chain connects TRBV19 to TRBJ2-3; D gene unclear. This CDR3 has 11 amino acids. The germline V gene has CDR1 LNHDA and CDR2 SQIVND (reference sequence). V was pared by 11 bases and J by 4 bases, with 10 bases between. CDR3 region: CAVRFADTQYF. The CDR3 nucleotides are TGTGCCGTTAGATTCGCAGATACGCAGTATTTT.

The table lists this clonotype with a few counts. This chain connects TRBV25-1 to TRBJ2-3; D possibly corresponds to TRBD1 (6 bases). V dropped 6 bases and J dropped 0 bases, with 13 bases sitting between them. The length of the CDR3 is 15 residues. Per the germline V gene, CDR1 is MGHDK and CDR2 is SYGVNS. CDR3 nucleotide sequence: TGTGCCAGCAGCCTCAGGGGAAAAAGCACAGATACGCAGTATTTT. Amino acids: CASSLRGKSTDTQYF.

V and J are TRBV2 and TRBJ2-5, with unresolved D. Germline V lookup: CDR1 SNHLY, CDR2 FYNNEI. Trimming removed 5 bases at V and 1 base at J, with 11 bases between. This CDR3 has 14 residues. CDR3 coding DNA: TGTGCCAGCAGTCCACACATGAGCCAAGAGACCCAGTACTTC. It codes for CASSPHMSQETQYF.

This clonotype was seen a few times. This sequence joins TRBV28 and TRBJ2-3, with D possibly being TRBD1 (6 bases). Germline loops: CDR1 MDHEN, CDR2 SYDVKM. The CDR3 length is 13 residues. V was clipped by 7 bases and J by 6 bases, with 14 bases between them. The CDR3 coding sequence is TGTGCCAGCAAGGGGGTAAAAGGGGATACGCAGTATTTT. Translating it yields CASKGVKGDTQYF.

This clonotype has only a few counts. The chain has TRBV5-1 and TRBJ2-7; D is unclear. The CDR3 consists of 14 residues. CDR1 is SGHRS, CDR2 YFSETQ, per germline. The V end was cut by 9 bases, the J end by 3 bases, with 19 bases between. CDR3 coding DNA: TGCGCCACCTCTGTCCGTGTTCGGATCTACGAGCAGTACTTC. It encodes CATSVRVRIYEQYF.

There are a few counts of this clonotype. This chain connects TRBV11-2 to TRBJ2-5; 7 bases line up with TRBD2. The J call is uncertain, as TRBJ2-7 better fits the DNA end. Germline CDR1 reads SGHAT; CDR2 reads FQNNGV. This CDR3 comprises 15 residues. The CDR3 region is CASSLIGGRFYEQYF. The CDR3 nucleotides are TGTGCCAGCAGCTTAATCGGCGGGAGATTTTACGAGCAGTACTTC.

J is TRBJ2-5 and V is TRBV29-1; 11 nucleotides agree with TRBD2. The CDR3 loop spans 14 amino acids. V trimming: 6 bases; J trimming: 4 bases; junction bases outside the gene matches: 7. Germline assignment: CDR1 SQVTM and CDR2 ANQGSEA. Written as DNA, the CDR3 is TGCAGCGTGGCTCCTACTAGCGGGGGAGAGACCCAGTACTTC. Translating gives CSVAPTSGGETQYF.

J is TRBJ2-1 and V is TRBV6-2 or TRBV6-3, with TRBD2 matching over 7 bases. The CDR3 has 16 residues. J was trimmed by 7 bases and V by 4 bases; bases with no gene match: 13. In germline, CDR1 is MNHEY, CDR2 SVGEGT. CDR3 protein: CASSFGLVPKGNEQFF. The CDR3 DNA reads TGTGCCAGCAGTTTCGGACTAGTCCCGAAGGGAAATGAGCAGTTCTTC.

The V call is TRBV12-3 or TRBV12-4, the J call TRBJ2-7, with D tentatively TRBD2 (6 bases). Trimming took off 6 bases at V and 3 bases at J, with 18 bases between the two ends. The CDR3 runs 15 residues. The CDR3 reads CASSPRDSPNYEQYF. The CDR3 nucleotides are TGTGCCAGCAGCCCCAGGGACTCTCCTAACTACGAGCAGTACTTC.

This clonotype was recorded a few times. The V call is TRBV4-2, the J call TRBJ1-2; tentatively, D is TRBD1 (5 bases). Trimming pared 0 bases from V and 7 bases from J, leaving 18 bases between. The germline gives CDR1 LGHNA, CDR2 YNFKEQ. The length of the CDR3 is 16 residues. DNA for the CDR3: TGTGCCAGCAGCCAAGACAGGGAGTCGGCTCGCTTTGGCTACACCTTC. Residues: CASSQDRESARFGYTF.

This rearrangement joins TRBV7-6 to TRBJ2-1; TRBD2 matches at 8 bases. CDR3 length: 19 amino acids. V shed 2 bases and J 7 bases; nucleotides not matched to a gene: 19. CDR1 and CDR2 (germline): SGHVS, FNYEAQ. The CDR3 sequence is CASSLRLRVGRESPNEQFF. The CDR3 DNA sequence: TGTGCCAGCAGCTTAAGGCTAAGGGTCGGGAGGGAATCCCCTAATGAGCAGTTCTTC.

This clonotype has a handful of counts. This chain uses TRBV12-3 or TRBV12-4 with TRBJ2-3; D might be TRBD1 (5 bases). The V and J ends lost 3 bases and 3 bases respectively, with 13 bases between them. This CDR3 region has 15 residues. The CDR3 reads CASSFHGAVTDTQYF. The CDR3 nucleotides read TGTGCCAGCAGTTTCCATGGGGCCGTAACAGATACGCAGTATTTT.

A few counts support this clonotype. V is TRBV7-9 and J is TRBJ2-1; D remains ambiguous. Germline loops: CDR1 SEHNR, CDR2 FQNEAQ (reference sequence). V dropped 1 base and J dropped 5 bases, with 12 bases sitting between them. The CDR3 spans 15 residues. CDR3 nucleotides: TGTGCCAGCAGCTTAGTGCGTGGGCAGGACAATGAGCAGTTCTTC. Its protein product is CASSLVRGQDNEQFF.

The chain links TRBV7-9 to TRBJ2-1; 8 positions agree with TRBD1. Trimming at V came to 5 bases and at J to 8 bases, leaving 17 bases not matched to a gene. CDR1 and CDR2 from the germline V gene are SEHNR and FQNEAQ (reference sequence). The CDR3 is 17 amino acids. The CDR3 nucleotides read TGTGCCAGCAGCCTTTCAAAATGGGACAGGATAAAAGATGAGCAGTTCTTC. Encoded protein: CASSLSKWDRIKDEQFF.